The T cell receptor beta chain under discussion was sequenced for a study of blood T cell repertoires in COVID-19. Profiling relied on immunoSEQ multiplex PCR, and the TCRdb table lists in-frame clones only, not all of them. The repertoire holds just over 300,000 clones, 85% to 90% seen once, with 4% to 5% in the top ten. The V gene's germline CDR1 is MDHEN and CDR2 SYDVKM. The V and J ends lost 5 bases and 2 bases respectively, with 14 bases between them. CDR3 length: 15 residues. This study enrolled people aged about 18 to 100 from about two dozen US geographic areas. Cohort 3 recovery required two negative PCRs, clearance, or symptom resolution.

The TCR originated in a man aged 25 to 40 who had recovered from COVID-19. Material for sequencing was PBMCs or T cells enriched from blood (not recorded which). This rearrangement joins TRBV28 to TRBJ2-3, with D perhaps matching TRBD2 (6 bases). The CDR3 here is CASSAGPLPTDTQYF. CDR3 coding DNA: TGTGCCAGCAGTGCGGGACCTTTACCCACAGATACGCAGTATTTT.